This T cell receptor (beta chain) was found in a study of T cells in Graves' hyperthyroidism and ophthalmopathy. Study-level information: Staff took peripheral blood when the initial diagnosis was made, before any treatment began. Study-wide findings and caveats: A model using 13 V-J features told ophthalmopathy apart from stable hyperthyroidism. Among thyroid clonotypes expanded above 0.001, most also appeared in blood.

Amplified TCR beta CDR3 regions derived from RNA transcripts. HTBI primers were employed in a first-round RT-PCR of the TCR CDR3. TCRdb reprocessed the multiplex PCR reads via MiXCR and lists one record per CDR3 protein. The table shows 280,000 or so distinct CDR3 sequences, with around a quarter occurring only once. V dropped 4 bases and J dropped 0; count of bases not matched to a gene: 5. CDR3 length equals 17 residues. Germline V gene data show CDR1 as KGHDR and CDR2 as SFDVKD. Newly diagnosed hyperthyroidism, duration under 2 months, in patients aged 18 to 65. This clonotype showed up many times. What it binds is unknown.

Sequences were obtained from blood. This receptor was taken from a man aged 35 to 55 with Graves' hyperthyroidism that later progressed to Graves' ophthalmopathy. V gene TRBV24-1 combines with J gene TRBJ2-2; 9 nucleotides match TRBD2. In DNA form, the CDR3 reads TGTGCCACCAGTGACCCTATAGCGGGAGCGAACACCGGGGAGCTGTTTTTT. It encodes CATSDPIAGANTGELFF.